Listed below are T cell receptor beta chains from one sample, sequenced in a study of blood T cells in healthy people across ages. TCRdb passed the 5' RACE reads through MiXCR, listing each CDR3 protein once. The sample lists about a million distinct CDR3 sequences, more than 30% occurring once. The sequenced sample consisted of blood. The origin of the receptors is a man younger than 35 in good health. CDR3s include the opening cysteine and the closing phenylalanine or tryptophan.

>TRBV20-1
CSARTSGDTGELFF
>TRBV10-3
CAISGTGGSPLHF
>TRBV4-1
CASSQGLRGRPKPYGYTF
>TRBV7-6
CASSSLPSGTDNEQFF
>TRBV20-1
CSARYGIVDYEQYF
>TRBV13
CASSLVGGGFYGYTF
>TRBV9
CASSATGTDNEQYF
>TRBV12-5
CASGPEGRDTQYF
>TRBV5-4
CASSSDSVYYGYTF
>TRBV6-2/TRBV6-3
CARVGVVNQPQHF
>TRBV29-1
CSVQDLGTEKPYGYTF